Below are 32 T cell receptor beta chains sequenced from a single sample in a study of T cells in Graves' hyperthyroidism and ophthalmopathy. The source material, RNA transcripts, was used to amplify TCR beta CDR3 regions. HTBI primers were employed in a first-round RT-PCR of the TCR CDR3. MiXCR, applied by TCRdb to the multiplex PCR reads, yields one record per CDR3 protein. Among hundreds of thousands of distinct CDR3 sequences listed, over 11% were seen once. Sequenced sample: blood. Source of these receptors: a woman in her 30s with Graves' hyperthyroidism that later progressed to Graves' ophthalmopathy.

The chain's CDR3 is CASSTPRDNLGEQYF. The CDR3 DNA follows: TGTGCCAGCAGTACCCCCCGGGACAACCTAGGCGAGCAGTACTTC. The chain carries TRBV27 and TRBJ2-7, with a tentative D call TRBD1 (6 bases). Germline CDR1 and CDR2: MNHEY and SMNVEV (reference sequence). The CDR3 is 15 residues long. Trimming took 5 bases from V and 6 from J, leaving 20 bases between them.

This clonotype has ten or more counts. The V and J genes are TRBV7-6 and TRBJ1-1; D uncertain. Trimming cost V 1 base and J 3 bases, with 6 bases left between them. Germline V CDR1 and CDR2: SGHVS, FNYEAQ. The CDR3 consists of 13 residues. The CDR3 spells CASSLDVYTEAFF. As DNA, the CDR3 is TGTGCCAGCAGCTTAGACGTCTACACTGAAGCTTTCTTT.

This clonotype was recorded many times. This rearrangement joins TRBV29-1 to TRBJ1-1; a weak D match, TRBD1 (5 bases). The CDR3 consists of 12 residues. CDR1 is SQVTM, CDR2 ANQGSEA, per germline. Trimming left V 0 bases short and J 5 bases short, with 7 bases between. In DNA form, the CDR3 reads TGCAGCGTTGAAGAGTGGGGGACTGAAGCTTTCTTT. Translation gives CSVEEWGTEAFF. The variable domain in full, with the rest retrieved from reference TRBV29-1 and TRBJ1-1, is SAVISQKPSRDICQRGTSLTIQCQVDSQVTMMFWYRQQPGQSLTLIATANQGSEATYESGFVIDKFPISRPNLTFSTLTVSNMSPEDSSIYLCSVEEWGTEAFFGQGTRLTVV.

The chain joins TRBV3-1 to TRBJ2-3; 8 bases are a match to TRBD2. This CDR3 has 19 residues. Trimming removed 0 bases from V and 0 bases from J; junction bases left unmatched: 11. Germline loops: CDR1 LGHDT, CDR2 YNNKEL (reference sequence). The chain's CDR3 is CASSQERGGRRGSTDTQYF. The CDR3 region has the DNA TGTGCCAGCAGCCAAGAAAGAGGCGGGAGGCGGGGGAGCACAGATACGCAGTATTTT.

Ten or more counts support this clonotype. V gene TRBV30 combines with J gene TRBJ2-7; 8 bases fit TRBD1. CDR3 length equals 16 residues. Germline loops: CDR1 GTSNPN, CDR2 SVGIG (reference sequence). V lost 3 bases and J lost 7; bases outside the gene matches: 17. In DNA, the CDR3 is TGTGCCTGGAGCCGGACCCCCGCGTCAGGGGGCGGTGAGCAGTACTTC. Encoded protein: CAWSRTPASGGGEQYF.

The chain joins TRBV2 to TRBJ1-1; no clear D. Germline CDR1 and CDR2: SNHLY and FYNNEI. Trimming stripped 3 bases from V and 6 bases from J, with 5 bases between. The CDR3 runs 11 residues. CDR3 protein: CASSEESEAFF. Written as DNA, the CDR3 is TGTGCCAGCAGTGAGGAATCTGAAGCTTTCTTT. Drawing the rest from reference TRBV2 and TRBJ1-1, the complete variable domain is EPEVTQTPSHQVTQMGQEVILRCVPISNHLYFYWYRQILGQKVEFLVSFYNNEISEKSEIFDDQFSVERPDGSNFTLKIRSTKLEDSAMYFCASSEESEAFFGQGTRLTVV.

The chain links TRBV28 to TRBJ2-1; maybe TRBD2 (6 bases). In germline, CDR1 is MDHEN, CDR2 SYDVKM. Trimming left V 3 bases short and J 7 bases short, with 13 bases between. The CDR3 length is 14 residues. CDR3: CASSFVLAGNEQFF. DNA for the CDR3: TGTGCCAGCAGTTTCGTACTAGCAGGAAATGAGCAGTTCTTC.

This clonotype was recorded many times. This chain links TRBV27 with TRBJ1-1; TRBD1 might be the D (5 bases). Looked up from germline, CDR1 is MNHEY and CDR2 is SMNVEV (reference sequence). V lost 3 bases, J lost 1 base, and 12 bases lay in between. The CDR3 extends over 15 amino acids. The CDR3 nucleotides read TGTGCCAGCAGTTTTGGGGCGGGGACGAACACTGAAGCTTTCTTT. It yields the protein CASSFGAGTNTEAFF.

In this sample, this clonotype turned up many times. V gene TRBV7-2 combines with J gene TRBJ2-1, with 7 bases identical to TRBD2. The CDR3 loop spans 14 amino acids. The V and J ends lost 5 bases and 6 bases, in that order; junction bases with no gene match: 7. The germline CDR1 and CDR2 sequences are SGHTA and FQGNSA. CDR3 sequence (DNA): TGTGCCAGCAGCCTCGGACTAGAACCCAATGAGCAGTTCTTC. This encodes CASSLGLEPNEQFF.

This clonotype was recorded many times. CDR3 sequence (DNA): TGTGCCAGCACCTACAGGGGCGCCCGCACAGATACGCAGTATTTT. Its protein product is CASTYRGARTDTQYF. The V and J genes are TRBV27 and TRBJ2-3, with TRBD1 matching over 7 bases. From germline, CDR1 is MNHEY and CDR2 SMNVEV (reference sequence). This CDR3 has 15 residues. Losses at the gene ends were 7 bases for V and 1 base for J; bases not matched to a gene: 8.

The V and J genes are TRBV18 and TRBJ2-7, with 8 bases that match TRBD2. Germline trimming cut 1 base from V and 2 bases from J; bases unmatched to any gene: 4. The CDR3 length is 15 residues. Germline V gene data show CDR1 as KGHSH and CDR2 as LQKENI. The CDR3 is CASSPQKAGAYEQYF. DNA for the CDR3: TGTGCCAGCTCACCACAGAAAGCGGGGGCCTACGAGCAGTACTTC. The full variable domain, its missing parts supplied by reference TRBV18 and TRBJ2-7, is NAGVMQNPRHLVRRRGQEARLRCSPMKGHSHVYWYRQLPEEGLKFMVYLQKENIIDESGMPKERFSAEFPKEGPSILRIQQVVRGDSAAYFCASSPQKAGAYEQYFGPGTRLTVT.

This clonotype has ten or more counts. The chain employs TRBV7-2 and TRBJ2-7; D unclear. Trimming took 5 bases from V and 4 from J, leaving 12 bases between them. Germline CDR1 SGHTA, CDR2 FQGNSA. The CDR3 loop spans 13 amino acids. CDR3 residues: CASSLVGIYEQYF. DNA for the CDR3: TGTGCCAGCAGCCTCGTCGGCATATACGAGCAGTACTTC.

As for this clonotype: The CDR3 does not end in the conserved phenylalanine or tryptophan, so this is likely a read error. The V and J genes are TRBV18 and TRBJ2-5; D may match TRBD1 or TRBD2 (5 bases each). Trimming pared 2 bases from V and 2 bases from J, leaving 12 bases between. The length of the CDR3 is 15 residues. Per germline, CDR1 KGHSH and CDR2 LQKENI. In DNA, the CDR3 is TGTGCCAGCTCACCAAGCGGCTCAGGGCAAGAGACCCAGTACCTC. Amino acid sequence: CASSPSGSGQETQYL.

Many counts were recorded for this clonotype. The V call is TRBV9, the J call TRBJ2-6; D remains unclear. V dropped 3 bases and J dropped 2 bases, with 9 bases sitting between them. Germline V gene data show CDR1 as SGDLS and CDR2 as YYNGEE. This CDR3 region has 15 residues. The CDR3 DNA sequence: TGTGCCAGCAGCGCGACGGTGCCTGGGGCCAACGTCCTGACTTTC. Protein product: CASSATVPGANVLTF.

The genes are TRBV7-2 and TRBJ2-3; 11 bases are a match to TRBD2. Germline V CDR1 and CDR2: SGHTA, FQGNSA. V trimming: 1 base; J trimming: 7 bases; junction bases outside the gene matches: 7. The length of the CDR3 is 16 residues. The CDR3 region is CASSLEPSGRIYTQYF. The CDR3 coding sequence is TGTGCCAGCAGCTTAGAACCTAGCGGGAGGATCTATACGCAGTATTTT.

This clonotype was recorded a few times. The V gene is TRBV5-1, the J gene TRBJ2-3, with TRBD1 matching 8 bases. Looked up from germline, CDR1 is SGHRS and CDR2 is YFSETQ. The CDR3 loop spans 15 amino acids. J lost 5 bases, V lost 6 bases, and 11 bases had no gene match. Here the CDR3 reads CASNPTGQGGDTQYF. DNA for the CDR3: TGCGCCAGCAACCCTACCGGACAGGGAGGAGATACGCAGTATTTT. Complete variable domain (other parts from reference TRBV5-1 and TRBJ2-3): KAGVTQTPRYLIKTRGQQVTLSCSPISGHRSVSWYQQTPGQGLQFLFEYFSETQRNKGNFPGRFSGRQFSNSRSEMNVSTLELGDSALYLCASNPTGQGGDTQYFGPGTRLTVL.

This chain joins TRBV11-2 and TRBJ2-1, with D unresolved. Germline lookup yields CDR1 SGHAT and CDR2 FQNNGV. V lost 8 bases, J lost 12 bases, and 14 bases lay in between. This CDR3 is 11 amino acids long. CDR3 bases: TGTGCCAGCGGATCCGAGGTGCTGCAGTTCTTC. It translates to CASGSEVLQFF.

This clonotype was seen repeatedly, ten times or more. The CDR3 coding sequence is TGTGCCAGCAGCTTGGGACAGGGGCACTACAATGAGCAGTTCTTC. This encodes CASSLGQGHYNEQFF. This chain links TRBV7-3 with TRBJ2-1; 10 bases align to TRBD1. The CDR3 sequence is 15 residues long. Germline V gene data show CDR1 as SGHTA and CDR2 as FQGTGA. The junction had 2 bases not matched to a gene; V was cut back by 3 bases and J by 3 bases.

This clonotype was recorded many times. The gene calls are TRBV28 and TRBJ2-5, with D possibly being TRBD1 or TRBD2 (5 bases each). The ends were cut back, 3 bases at V and 3 bases at J, with 11 bases in the middle. The CDR3 spans 14 residues. CDR1 is MDHEN, CDR2 SYDVKM, per germline. The CDR3 region has the DNA TGTGCCAGCAGTTTTATGGGGGTGAAAGAGACCCAGTACTTC. Translating gives CASSFMGVKETQYF.

Concerning this clonotype itself: This clone may be a read error of a much larger clone one base away. This chain links TRBV30 with TRBJ2-1; the match to TRBD2 covers 10 bases. With V trimmed by 0 bases and J by 4 bases, 3 bases remained unmatched. CDR1 is GTSNPN and CDR2 is SVGIG in the germline V gene (reference sequence). The CDR3 is 15 amino acids. The CDR3 DNA follows: TGTGCCTGGAGTGTGGTACTAGCGGGGTACAATGAGCAGTTCTTC. It translates to CAWSVVLAGYNEQFF.

This clonotype was found a few times. The chain links TRBV27 to TRBJ2-7; the D call may be TRBD1 or TRBD2 (5 bases each). Germline V lookup: CDR1 MNHEY, CDR2 SMNVEV (reference sequence). The CDR3 is made up of 13 amino acids. The ends were cut back, 5 bases at V and 3 bases at J, with 11 bases in the middle. CDR3 sequence (DNA): TGTGCCAGCAGTATGCCGGGGCTCTACGAGCAGTACTTC. Encoded protein: CASSMPGLYEQYF.

The chain employs TRBV28 and TRBJ2-4; 8 nucleotides align to TRBD2. Trimming took 7 bases from V and 2 from J; bases not matched to a gene: 7. The CDR3 has 15 amino acids. The germline V gene has CDR1 MDHEN and CDR2 SYDVKM. CDR3 bases: TGTGCCAGCACCCCGCGGGGGGTAACCAAAAACATTCAGTACTTC. As protein: CASTPRGVTKNIQYF. The variable domain in full, with the rest retrieved from reference TRBV28 and TRBJ2-4, is DVKVTQSSRYLVKRTGEKVFLECVQDMDHENMFWYRQDPGLGLRLIYFSYDVKMKEKGDIPEGYSVSREKKERFSLILESASTNQTSMYLCASTPRGVTKNIQYFGAGTRLSVL.

This clonotype has a count of ten or more. This rearrangement joins TRBV11-3 to TRBJ2-3; 9 bases line up with TRBD2. CDR1 is SGHNT and CDR2 is YENEEA in the germline V gene. The CDR3 runs to 19 residues. V dropped 2 bases and J dropped 6; count of bases not matched to a gene: 18. As DNA, the CDR3 is TGTGCCAGCAGCTTAATCGATGATGTGTGGGCGGGAGGGCCGGATACGCAGTATTTT. It is translated as CASSLIDDVWAGGPDTQYF. The full variable domain, in which reference TRBV11-3 and TRBJ2-3 provide the parts outside the CDR3, is EAGVVQSPRYKIIEKKQPVAFWCNPISGHNTLYWYLQNLGQGPELLIRYENEEAVDDSQLPKDRFSAERLKGVDSTLKIQPAELGDSAVYLCASSLIDDVWAGGPDTQYFGPGTRLTVL.

This clonotype was counted between two and nine times. The chain is built from TRBV20-1 and TRBJ1-1; 7 bases are a match to TRBD1. CDR1 and CDR2 from the germline V gene are DFQATT and SNEGSKA (reference sequence). The CDR3 is 16 residues long. V dropped 5 bases and J dropped 4; count of bases not matched to a gene: 16. This CDR3 reads CSAERTGLGLGTEAFF. DNA of the CDR3: TGCAGTGCTGAAAGGACAGGACTTGGCTTGGGCACTGAAGCTTTCTTT.

This clonotype appeared many times. The genes are TRBV20-1 and TRBJ2-3; 14 nucleotides agree with TRBD2. V lost 4 bases to trimming and J lost 3 bases; unmatched junction nucleotides: 9. CDR3 size: 17 residues. CDR1 DFQATT and CDR2 SNEGSKA come from the germline V gene (reference sequence). This CDR3 is CSANPTGTSGSTDTQYF. The CDR3 bases are TGCAGTGCTAATCCCACCGGGACTAGCGGGAGTACAGATACGCAGTATTTT.

This clonotype turned up a few times. The genes are TRBV20-1 and TRBJ1-6, with a possible D match to TRBD1 (6 bases). CDR3 length: 11 residues. Germline V gene data show CDR1 as DFQATT and CDR2 as SNEGSKA (reference sequence). The CDR3 nucleotides read TGCGGCGGACAGCGGGATTCACCCCTCCACTTT. Amino acid sequence: CGGQRDSPLHF.

This clonotype was counted at least ten times. The rearrangement uses TRBV10-1 and TRBJ2-2; D ambiguous. The CDR3 consists of 14 residues. V lost 3 bases and J lost 1, with 6 bases in between. Germline CDR1 and CDR2: WNHNN and SYGVQD (reference sequence). CDR3: CASSDSGNTGELFF. The CDR3 DNA reads as TGCGCCAGCAGTGATTCTGGGAACACCGGGGAGCTGTTTTTT.

With regard to this clonotype: A read error may explain this, as a much larger clone is one base away. The chain is built from TRBV29-1 and TRBJ2-5, with D tentatively TRBD2 (7 bases). Germline V gene sequence: CDR1 SQVTM, CDR2 ANQGSEA. The CDR3 sequence is 12 residues long. CDR3 bases: TGCAGCGTTGGAGGGGGGGAAGAGATCCAGTACTTC. Translating it yields CSVGGGEEIQYF.

Ten or more counts support this clonotype. The chain is built from TRBV6-5 and TRBJ1-1, with no clear D. Between the trimmed V and J ends, which lost 0 bases and 11 bases, there was a span of 13 bases. The CDR3 is made up of 13 amino acids. Germline V gene data show CDR1 as MNHEY and CDR2 as SVGAGI. CDR3 in amino acids: CASSYSTAVSAFF. The DNA of the CDR3 is TGTGCCAGCAGTTACTCAACGGCCGTGTCTGCTTTCTTT.

This rearrangement joins TRBV6-1 to TRBJ2-7; D ambiguous. V dropped 6 bases and J dropped 0 bases, with 12 bases sitting between them. This CDR3 has 14 residues. The germline V gene has CDR1 MNHNS and CDR2 SASEGT. The CDR3 loop is CASRVAGNSYEQYF. The CDR3 region has the DNA TGTGCCAGCAGGGTGGCAGGAAACTCCTACGAGCAGTACTTC.

This clonotype was recorded at least ten times. The chain links TRBV11-3 to TRBJ1-3; D is unclear. There are 15 residues in the CDR3. Per the germline V gene, CDR1 is SGHNT and CDR2 is YENEEA. Between the trimmed V and J ends, which lost 5 bases and 2 bases, there was a span of 13 bases. As DNA, the CDR3 is TGTGCCAGCAGCCCAGGCCAGAGAACTGGAAACACCATATATTTT. It translates to CASSPGQRTGNTIYF.

This clonotype was found many times. The rearrangement uses TRBV6-1 and TRBJ1-5; D gene unclear. CDR1 and CDR2 from the germline V gene are MNHNS and SASEGT. There are 13 residues in the CDR3. With 8 bases removed from V and 3 bases from J, the gap between germline ends came to 11 bases. The CDR3 protein is CASSEAFNQPQHF. CDR3 DNA sequence: TGTGCCAGCTCCGAGGCTTTCAATCAGCCCCAGCATTTT.